This T cell receptor (beta chain) was captured by sequencing in a study of T cell responses to AZD1222 COVID-19 vaccine (dated by TCRdb to the early 2020s). Notes on the research overall: TCR sequencing covered roughly 230 trial participants: 207 given two doses of AZD1222 and 26 given two doses of MenACWY control vaccine. Enrollment into the trials was organized by age into subgroups of 18-55, 56-69 and 70-plus years, and those subgroups contained roughly 140, 27 and 60 TCR-sequenced participants, respectively.

The germline ends are 12 bases apart after V is trimmed by 8 bases and J by 7 bases. The CDR3 contains 12 residues, cysteine and phenylalanine counted. Only CDR3 DNA remains: 36 bases, in frame from the first base. The germline V gene yields SNHLY for CDR1 and FYNNEI for CDR2. Results the study describes overall, beyond this receptor: Epitopes outside the regions mutated in the B.1.351 and B.1.1.7 variants were reportedly recognized by nearly half of the unique spike-specific TCRs. The 56-69-year group was small, and its depth increase did not reach significance, likely because of low power. After two AZD1222 doses, spike-specific TCR breadth and depth were significantly higher than at day 0 and than in MenACWY recipients. Because no day 14 peak-response samples were available, the repertoires could be characterized only after the peak T cell response. The vaccine-associated CD4 TCRs covered the entire spike protein, and the dominant responses fell in regions 160-218 and 743-854. Participants were mostly white British and included more females than males, and it was suggested by the authors that clonal diversity may have been underestimated. Only five to seven AZD1222 recipients were SARS-CoV-2 seropositive at baseline, limiting conclusions about previously exposed vaccinees.

This clone was recorded only once. Its antigen is not yet known. No much larger clonotype is one base removed from it; base qualities were not supplied. The time point label here, explained by the study, means: about 28 days (+/-7) after the second vaccine dose. AZD1222 recipients given second doses at about 4 weeks or at about 12 weeks were pooled, since spike-specific TCR depth and breadth were not found to differ between the two schedules. The vaccinee samples were drawn from two UK trials, COV001 and COV002, one of which was a single-blind randomized controlled phase 2/3 trial testing AZD1222 (ChAdOx1 nCoV-19) in healthy adults. For TCRbeta chain sequencing, PBMC samples were collected from trial participants at day 0 and at day 28 after the second dose. The CDR3 regions of human TCRbeta chains were analyzed by immunosequencing. Regarding the original processing steps: Repertoire TCRs were checked for matches against a reference library of SARS-CoV-2-specific TCRs that had been generated using the MIRA antigen-specificity platform. Breadth was defined as the fraction of unique TCRs that were SARS-CoV-2-associated. Depth was defined as the fraction of total T cells that were SARS-CoV-2-associated. Using the MIRA data, every spike-specific TCR was mapped to the spike region that the TCR reacted to and assigned to either a CD4 or a CD8 class. Log10-transformed breadth and depth values were compared by one-way ANOVA with Sidak's multiple comparisons tests. TCRdb stores this immuneACCESS table with in-frame sequences only. Part of the clones is absent; in the studies checked, under half of the shortfall reflects unresolved V genes, and no reason is known for the rest. The V and J calls and the clone size are those of that table, but D and trimming were determined from the DNA. The sample yields about 64,000 clones; about 80% were counted once. 11% to 15% of the sample belongs to the ten largest clones.

Recombination linked TRBV2 to TRBJ1-5, and perhaps TRBD1 as D gene, on 5 matching bases. Sequenced material: peripheral blood, taken 28 days after the second AZD1222 dose. The TCR comes from an adult who received the AZD1222 COVID-19 vaccine. For the CDR3, the sequence is CASGGVGQPQHF. In nucleotides, the sequence is TGTGCCAGCGGGGGGGTCGGACAGCCCCAGCATTTT.